This TCR beta chain was documented in a study of post-analysis software for immune sequencing data. This CDR3 contains 13 residues. The germline V and J ends were trimmed by 3 bases and 6 bases, with 12 bases remaining between them. CDR1 MGHDK and CDR2 SYGVNS come from the germline V gene. On this clonotype: Its antigen is not known.

Whole-study findings and limits: There were five or six TRBV segments more frequent in patients than controls, and TRBV5-6, TRBV5-1 and TRBV20-1 were among them.

Unique molecular identifiers were built into the TCR beta cDNA libraries. TCRdb fed the PCR reads into MiXCR, producing one record per CDR3 protein. The table shows roughly 540,000 distinct CDR3 sequences, with approximately 34% occurring only once. The TCR was taken from a girl aged 2 to 17 with multiple sclerosis. The chain employs TRBV25-1 and TRBJ2-7, with a possible D match to TRBD1 (5 bases). The sample consisted of blood. DNA of the CDR3: TGTGCCAGCAGTGACCCGAACAGGATCGAGCAGTACTTC. Translated, it gives CASSDPNRIEQYF.